The 19 T cell receptor beta chains below were found in one sample sequenced in a study of identical twins' blood T cells. TCRdb re-called the 5' RACE reads through MiXCR, storing one row per CDR3 protein. The sample has hundreds of thousands of distinct CDR3 sequences, about 28% seen once. The sequencing input was PBMCs. The receptors derive from a woman between 18 and 50 years old in good health.

The CDR3 sequence: CASSRQGHYGYTF. CDR3 nucleotide sequence: TGTGCCAGCAGCCGACAGGGACACTATGGCTACACCTTC. The chain couples TRBV14 to TRBJ1-2, with 7 bases lining up with TRBD1. The CDR3 sequence is 13 residues long. Germline V gene data show CDR1 as SGHDN and CDR2 as FVKESK. V dropped 4 bases and J dropped 3; count of bases not matched to a gene: 2.

This clonotype occurred a few times. V and J are TRBV7-3 and TRBJ1-1, with D tentatively TRBD1 (6 bases). The germline V gene has CDR1 SGHTA and CDR2 FQGTGA. CDR3 length: 14 residues. The germline V and J ends were trimmed by 3 bases and 1 base, with 9 bases remaining between them. As DNA, the CDR3 is TGTGCCAGCAGCTTTTCAGGGGCGAACACTGAAGCTTTCTTT. This encodes CASSFSGANTEAFF.

This chain links TRBV12-3 or TRBV12-4 with TRBJ2-1; 8 bases line up with TRBD1. The CDR3 is made up of 11 amino acids. V lost 5 bases, J lost 14 bases, and 5 bases stayed unmatched. The CDR3 region is CASSLGQGEFF. The CDR3 DNA reads as TGTGCCAGCAGTCTTGGACAGGGCGAGTTCTTC.

This chain joins TRBV19 and TRBJ1-1; TRBD1 matches 7 bases. The V gene's germline CDR1 is LNHDA and CDR2 SQIVND (reference sequence). This CDR3 is 15 amino acids long. Trimming cost V 6 bases and J 1 base; bases outside gene matches: 8. The CDR3 coding sequence is TGTGCCAGTAGCCCTTGGGACAGACAGAACACTGAAGCTTTCTTT. It encodes CASSPWDRQNTEAFF.

In its sample, this clonotype was seen a few times. The chain couples TRBV3-1 to TRBJ1-2; possible D gene TRBD1, 5 bases. The V and J ends lost 6 bases and 4 bases respectively, with 15 bases between them. Germline CDR1 and CDR2: LGHDT and YNNKEL (reference sequence). This CDR3 has 14 amino acids. The CDR3 region has the DNA TGTGCCAGCAGGCACTCAGGGATTTCCTATGGCTACACCTTC. The encoded protein is CASRHSGISYGYTF.

The chain joins TRBV5-1 to TRBJ1-2; a weak D match, TRBD1 (5 bases). The CDR3 spans 15 residues. Germline lookup yields CDR1 SGHRS and CDR2 YFSETQ. The ends were cut back, 0 bases at V and 4 bases at J, with 13 bases in the middle. CDR3 amino acids: CASSLDTQGGYGYTF. For the CDR3, the DNA is TGCGCCAGCAGCTTGGATACTCAGGGAGGCTATGGCTACACCTTC.

The rearrangement joins TRBV6-5 to TRBJ1-3, with D maybe TRBD1 (6 bases). Trimming cost V 2 bases and J 6 bases, with 14 bases left between them. The CDR3 runs 15 residues. Germline V gene sequence: CDR1 MNHEY, CDR2 SVGAGI. The CDR3 here is CASSYRRAGVNTIYF. In DNA form, the CDR3 reads TGTGCCAGCAGTTACCGCAGGGCAGGGGTAAACACCATATATTTT.

This chain connects TRBV29-1 to TRBJ1-2, with a tentative D call TRBD1 (5 bases). Per the germline V gene, CDR1 is SQVTM and CDR2 is ANQGSEA. The CDR3 contains 12 residues. Trimming took off 7 bases at V and 8 bases at J, with 17 bases between the two ends. CDR3 protein: CSAVLGTYGYTF. For the CDR3, the DNA is TGCAGCGCGGTCCTCGGGACCTACGGCTACACCTTC.

This clonotype was seen a few times. The chain is built from TRBV29-1 and TRBJ2-1, with D perhaps TRBD1 (5 bases). V was pared by 4 bases and J by 4 bases, with 14 bases between. From germline, CDR1 is SQVTM and CDR2 ANQGSEA. The CDR3 contains 14 residues. The CDR3 is CSVVKRQPYNEQFF. CDR3 nucleotide sequence: TGCAGCGTTGTAAAGAGACAGCCTTACAATGAGCAGTTCTTC.

The chain uses TRBV25-1 and TRBJ1-1; TRBD1 might be the D (5 bases). This CDR3 comprises 15 residues. Germline V CDR1 and CDR2: MGHDK, SYGVNS. With 7 bases removed from V and 6 bases from J, the gap between germline ends came to 21 bases. In DNA, the CDR3 is TGTGCCAGCAAGGGGAGGGGTGAACTCGACGCTGAAGCTTTCTTT. Protein sequence: CASKGRGELDAEAFF.

This clonotype was seen repeatedly, ten times or more. This rearrangement joins TRBV9 to TRBJ1-5; weak D call: TRBD1 (6 bases). Trimming took off 3 bases at V and 7 bases at J, with 14 bases between the two ends. In germline, CDR1 is SGDLS, CDR2 YYNGEE. This CDR3 comprises 14 residues. CDR3 DNA: TGTGCCAGCAGCGGAGGGGGTAATGACCAGCCCCAGCATTTT. It codes for CASSGGGNDQPQHF.

This clonotype turned up a few times. The CDR3: CASSLEAGDGYTF. In nucleotides, the CDR3 is TGTGCCAGCAGCTTAGAGGCAGGTGATGGCTACACCTTC. This chain uses TRBV11-2 with TRBJ1-2; no clear D gene. Germline V gene sequence: CDR1 SGHAT, CDR2 FQNNGV. The CDR3 has 13 amino acids. V was cut by 0 bases and J by 6 bases, with 8 bases left in between.

The J gene is TRBJ2-2, the V gene TRBV5-1; the D gene is possibly TRBD2 (6 bases). Trimming took 1 base from V and 6 from J, leaving 19 bases between them. Per germline, CDR1 SGHRS and CDR2 YFSETQ. This CDR3 is built from 17 residues. The CDR3 sequence is CASSLRVGSGLSGELFF. The CDR3 region has the DNA TGCGCCAGCAGCTTGCGGGTTGGTAGCGGTTTATCCGGGGAGCTGTTTTTT.

Note on this clonotype: A much larger clone differs by one base, so this may be a read error. The V and J genes are TRBV6-1 and TRBJ1-5; TRBD1 matches at 10 bases. Germline CDR1 and CDR2: MNHNS and SASEGT. The CDR3 runs to 15 residues. The CDR3 DNA reads as TGTGCCAGCAGTGAACGGGACAGGGGATTGCAGCCCCGGCATTTT. It is translated as CASSERDRGLQPRHF.

In this sample, this clonotype turned up a few times. The V gene is TRBV14, the J gene TRBJ2-7; 7 bases are shared with TRBD2. Looked up from germline, CDR1 is SGHDN and CDR2 is FVKESK. V was pared by 4 bases and J by 2 bases, with 11 bases of the junction left unmatched. This CDR3 is 16 amino acids long. The CDR3 loop reads CASSLHTLSGAYEQYF. DNA of the CDR3: TGTGCCAGCAGCCTACATACTCTAAGCGGGGCCTACGAGCAGTACTTC.

Turning to this clonotype: A single base separates this from a much larger clone, so it may be a read error. This chain joins TRBV15 and TRBJ1-4; a possible D gene is TRBD1 (5 bases). Germline assignment: CDR1 LNHNV and CDR2 YYDKDF (reference sequence). The CDR3 sequence is 13 residues long. Trimming pared 6 bases from V and 4 bases from J, leaving 9 bases between. The CDR3: CATRRDLNEKLFF. The CDR3 bases are TGTGCCACCAGAAGGGACCTTAATGAAAAACTGTTTTTT.

This clonotype was counted a single time. At one of its ends the junction is not consistent with the germline gene, which may arise from a read error. This chain uses TRBV5-1 with TRBJ1-1; possible D gene TRBD1, 5 bases. Germline CDR1 and CDR2: SGHRS and YFSETQ. CDR3 length equals 14 residues. As DNA, the CDR3 is TGCACCAGCAGCTCACTGCAGGGGAACACTGAAGCTTTCTTT. Amino acid sequence: CTSSSLQGNTEAFF.

This chain uses TRBV19 with TRBJ1-5; D not resolved. Germline V CDR1 and CDR2: LNHDA, SQIVND (reference sequence). V was cut by 4 bases and J by 0 bases, with 7 bases left in between. The CDR3 extends over 14 amino acids. The CDR3 nucleotides read TGTGCCAGTAGTAGAGAGATTAGCAATCAGCCCCAGCATTTT. It specifies CASSREISNQPQHF.

Note on this clonotype: The junction shows a germline mismatch at one end, possibly a read error. The rearrangement joins TRBV6-1 to TRBJ2-3; 7 bases map to TRBD1. The length of the CDR3 is 14 residues. Germline CDR1 MNHNS, CDR2 SASEGT. The DNA for the CDR3 is TGTGCCAGCAGTGAAGCGCAGGGGACAGATGCGCAGTATTTT. It yields the protein CASSEAQGTDAQYF.